Included here is one TCR beta chain sequence, with context. Its antigen is as yet unknown. Of the isolated RNA, all was reverse transcribed, and so the sequenced material was expressed TCRB transcripts. About 3.57 million reads were obtained on average from naive, central memory and regulatory T cell samples. Clones were sequenced by immunoSEQ multiplex PCR, and TCRdb holds only the in-frame ones, with some missing. The repertoire holds 810,000 or so clones, with roughly 17% as singletons. Germline V lookup: CDR1 MDHEN, CDR2 SYDVKM. This CDR3 has 15 residues. V was cut by 3 bases and J by 0 bases, with 10 bases left in between. These data originate in a study of beta chain features in type 1 diabetes. Study-wide results and caveats: The question left open here concerned HLA type influencing TCRB rearrangement.

The J gene is TRBJ2-3, the V gene TRBV28, with D possibly matching TRBD2 (6 bases). Input material: naive CD4+ T cells from blood. The receptor was isolated from a woman younger than 35 in good health. CDR3 sequence (DNA): TGTGCCAGCAGTTTTAGCGGCTCTAGCACAGATACGCAGTATTTT. Translated: CASSFSGSSTDTQYF.